What follows are 21 T cell receptor beta chains derived from one specimen sequenced in a study of blood T cell repertoires in COVID-19. Sequenced by immunoSEQ multiplex PCR; TCRdb stores in-frame clones only, minus some. The sample includes 52,000 or so clones, around 81% of them seen just once. Sample: peripheral blood. The source is a human donor in a cohort sampled during active COVID-19.

By share of the sample, this clone is medium-sized. The V and J genes are TRBV11-2 and TRBJ2-7; 12 nucleotides align to TRBD1. V shed 3 bases and J 0 bases; nucleotides not matched to a gene: 6. The CDR3 contains 17 residues. Germline loops: CDR1 SGHAT, CDR2 FQNNGV. The CDR3 sequence is CASSLGTGGLSSYEQYF. For the CDR3, the DNA is TGTGCCAGCAGCTTGGGGACAGGGGGCCTAAGCTCCTACGAGCAGTACTTC.

The J gene is TRBJ2-7, the V gene TRBV6-6; 11 bases align to TRBD2. The CDR3 is 14 residues long. With 6 bases clipped from V and 7 bases from J, the junction kept 8 bases outside the gene matches. The germline V gene encodes CDR1 MNHNY and CDR2 SVGAGI (reference sequence). The CDR3 DNA follows: TGTGCCAGCAGGCGGATGGGACTAGCGGAAGAGCAGTACTTC. Protein sequence: CASRRMGLAEEQYF.

The chain joins TRBV19 to TRBJ2-7; 8 bases map to TRBD1. V was pared by 3 bases and J by 0 bases, with 4 bases of the junction left unmatched. The CDR3 is 15 residues long. Germline-derived CDR1 and CDR2 are LNHDA and SQIVND (reference sequence). CDR3: CASSITGTGSYEQYF. The CDR3 DNA reads as TGTGCCAGTAGTATCACTGGGACAGGCTCCTACGAGCAGTACTTC. The whole variable domain, filled in from reference TRBV19 and TRBJ2-7, reads DGGITQSPKYLFRKEGQNVTLSCEQNLNHDAMYWYRQDPGQGLRLIYYSQIVNDFQKGDIAEGYSVSREKKESFPLTVTSAQKNPTAFYLCASSITGTGSYEQYFGPGTRLTVT.

This rearrangement joins TRBV12-3 or TRBV12-4 to TRBJ2-1; D is unresolved. This CDR3 has 13 amino acids. With 7 bases removed from V and 5 bases from J, the gap between germline ends came to 12 bases. In DNA form, the CDR3 reads TGTGCCAGCACCACACACACAAACAATGAGCAGTTCTTC. Amino acids: CASTTHTNNEQFF.

The chain joins TRBV7-9 to TRBJ1-3; the match to TRBD1 covers 7 bases. V was pared by 2 bases and J by 2 bases, with 0 bases of the junction left unmatched. Looked up from germline, CDR1 is SEHNR and CDR2 is FQNEAQ (reference sequence). The CDR3 contains 14 residues. The CDR3 loop reads CASSLQGAGNTIYF. The CDR3 bases are TGTGCCAGCAGCTTACAGGGGGCTGGAAACACCATATATTTT.

This clone was detected a few times. V is TRBV27 and J is TRBJ2-3, with a tentative D call TRBD1 (5 bases). Germline CDR1 is MNHEY and CDR2 is SMNVEV (reference sequence). This CDR3 spans 14 amino acids. Trimming removed 5 bases from V and 2 bases from J, with 11 bases in between. The CDR3 DNA follows: TGTGCCAGCAGTGAACGACAGCCCACAGATACGCAGTATTTT. As protein: CASSERQPTDTQYF.

V is TRBV6-1 and J is TRBJ1-2; D not certain. V lost 2 bases and J lost 4, with 11 bases in between. This CDR3 region has 14 residues. The germline V gene encodes CDR1 MNHNS and CDR2 SASEGT. Here the CDR3 reads CASSESEDFYGYTF. Written as DNA, the CDR3 is TGTGCCAGCAGTGAATCAGAGGACTTCTATGGCTACACCTTC.

The gene calls are TRBV5-1 and TRBJ2-1; the match to TRBD2 covers 7 bases. CDR3 length: 15 amino acids. Germline V gene data show CDR1 as SGHRS and CDR2 as YFSETQ. Unmatched junction bases numbered 9, after V lost 7 bases and J lost 2 bases. The CDR3, as DNA: TGCGCCAGCTTTCGAGGCGGGGGTGCCTACAATGAGCAGTTCTTC. This translates into CASFRGGGAYNEQFF.

The chain combines TRBV5-1 with TRBJ1-1; possibly TRBD1 for D (6 bases). The CDR3 runs to 14 residues. Germline V gene lookup returns CDR1 SGHRS and CDR2 YFSETQ. V lost 5 bases, J lost 0 bases, and 11 bases lay in between. CDR3 in amino acids: CASRYRAMNTEAFF. The CDR3 region has the DNA TGCGCCAGCAGGTACAGGGCTATGAACACTGAAGCTTTCTTT.

V and J are TRBV3-1 (or the pseudogene TRBV3-2) and TRBJ2-7, with no clear D. Trimming shortened V by 0 bases and J by 2 bases, and 8 bases separated the two germline ends. Germline V CDR1 and CDR2: LGHDT, YNNKEL (reference sequence). The CDR3 runs to 14 residues. Here the CDR3 reads CASSQDPLTYEQYF. For the CDR3, the DNA is TGTGCCAGCAGCCAAGATCCCTTAACCTACGAGCAGTACTTC.

The chain uses TRBV7-9 and TRBJ1-1; D is unclear. The CDR3 has 11 amino acids. The V and J ends lost 3 bases and 8 bases respectively, with 7 bases between them. Germline-derived CDR1 and CDR2 are SEHNR and FQNEAQ (reference sequence). In DNA, the CDR3 is TGTGCCAGCAGCTTGCGGGTGGAAGCTTTCTTT. This sequence encodes CASSLRVEAFF.

A single count supports this clone. The chain recombines TRBV11-2 with TRBJ1-5; D may be TRBD1 (6 bases). Trimming removed 2 bases at V and 4 bases at J, with 12 bases between. This CDR3 spans 15 amino acids. Germline lookup yields CDR1 SGHAT and CDR2 FQNNGV. The CDR3 DNA reads as TGTGCCAGCAGCTTATTTTCGACAGGAAATCAGCCCCAGCATTTT. Protein sequence: CASSLFSTGNQPQHF.

V gene TRBV7-8 combines with J gene TRBJ2-7; TRBD2 matches at 10 bases. V lost 3 bases to trimming and J lost 3 bases; unmatched junction nucleotides: 8. The CDR3 runs 16 residues. Germline-derived CDR1 and CDR2 are SGHVS and FQNEAQ. CDR3 nucleotides: TGTGCCAGCAGCTTCCAGCCCGGGACTAGCGACTACGAGCAGTACTTC. Its protein is CASSFQPGTSDYEQYF.

The chain is built from TRBV7-9 and TRBJ2-3; D perhaps matches TRBD2 (6 bases). Germline V gene sequence: CDR1 SEHNR, CDR2 FQNEAQ (reference sequence). V lost 5 bases and J 4 bases, leaving 13 bases between the germline ends. The CDR3 spans 14 residues. The DNA for the CDR3 is TGTGCCAGCAGCCACGGAGGGAGCGCAGATACGCAGTATTTT. Protein product: CASSHGGSADTQYF.

The chain carries TRBV28 and TRBJ2-7; D is unclear. Germline CDR1 MDHEN, CDR2 SYDVKM. The CDR3 spans 12 residues. Trimming removed 6 bases from V and 1 base from J, with 7 bases in between. CDR3 protein: CASSPGSYEQYF. CDR3 DNA sequence: TGTGCCAGCAGCCCCGGGTCCTACGAGCAGTACTTC.

The chain couples TRBV6-5 to TRBJ2-7; TRBD1 agrees at 7 bases. Germline CDR1 MNHEY, CDR2 SVGAGI. V was pared by 7 bases and J by 3 bases, with 6 bases of the junction left unmatched. CDR3 length: 13 amino acids. This CDR3 reads CASISPGGYEQYF. The CDR3 DNA reads TGTGCCAGCATCTCTCCAGGGGGCTACGAGCAGTACTTC.

The CDR3 DNA reads TGTGCCAGCAGGCCTGACAGGGTCTCGTTTAATGCTGAAGCTTTCTTT. Protein sequence: CASRPDRVSFNAEAFF. V and J are TRBV6-6 and TRBJ1-1; 7 bases fit TRBD1. The CDR3 is made up of 16 amino acids. CDR1 MNHNY and CDR2 SVGAGI come from the germline V gene (reference sequence). With 6 bases clipped from V and 6 bases from J, the junction kept 16 bases outside the gene matches.

The gene calls are TRBV2 and TRBJ1-2, with D tentatively TRBD1 (5 bases). Germline CDR1 SNHLY, CDR2 FYNNEI. The CDR3 is 13 amino acids. V gave up 5 bases and J gave up 2 bases, with 9 bases separating them. The CDR3 protein is CASSQTENYGYTF. DNA for the CDR3: TGTGCCAGCAGTCAGACAGAGAACTATGGCTACACCTTC.

The chain links TRBV19 to TRBJ1-5; D ambiguous. In germline, CDR1 is LNHDA, CDR2 SQIVND (reference sequence). CDR3 length: 15 amino acids. Trimming pared 0 bases from V and 8 bases from J, leaving 14 bases between. Here the CDR3 DNA reads TGTGCCAGTAGTATAGATGGAGGAGGGTTAAAGCCCCAGCATTTT. It yields the protein CASSIDGGGLKPQHF.

The rearrangement uses TRBV2 and TRBJ1-2, with a weak D call TRBD1 (6 bases). Trimming removed 3 bases at V and 4 bases at J, with 15 bases between. The CDR3 is 15 residues long. Germline assignment: CDR1 SNHLY and CDR2 FYNNEI. In nucleotides, the CDR3 is TGTGCCAGCAGTGATGGTTTGGGGGCGGGCTATGGCTACACCTTC. It translates to CASSDGLGAGYGYTF.

V and J are TRBV7-2 and TRBJ2-5; TRBD2 aligns across 12 bases. The germline V gene encodes CDR1 SGHTA and CDR2 FQGNSA. V gave up 3 bases and J gave up 5 bases; unmatched junction bases: 7. The CDR3 is 16 residues long. The CDR3 is CASSLGLAGLRETQYF. The DNA for the CDR3 is TGTGCCAGCAGCTTGGGACTAGCGGGCCTGAGGGAGACCCAGTACTTC. Combining the CDR3 with reference TRBV7-2 and TRBJ2-5 gives the whole variable domain GAGVSQSPSNKVTEKGKDVELRCDPISGHTALYWYRQSLGQGLEFLIYFQGNSAPDKSGLPSDRFSAERTGGSVSTLTIQRTQQEDSAVYLCASSLGLAGLRETQYFGPGTRLLVL.